The source of this TCR beta chain is a study of T cells in women clearing cervical HPV infection. In the study overall: Case blood drawn at lesion detection; control blood after infection cleared.

CDR1 and CDR2 from the germline V gene are MDHEN and SYDVKM. V lost 5 bases to trimming and J lost 0 bases; unmatched junction nucleotides: 4. The CDR3 contains 15 residues. Sequencing used immunoSEQ multiplex PCR; TCRdb keeps in-frame clones, though not all of them. The table for this sample gives about 34,000 clones. Broader study findings: Richness differences could reflect unmeasured T-cell content per sample.

A word on this clone: Its antigen is not known. The sequenced fragment ends 3 residues before the CDR3 boundary, so the rest is inferred from the germline J gene.

Sequenced material: blood buffy coat. The receptor comes from a woman between 18 and 70 years old with a cervical HPV16 infection that either progressed to CIN3+ or cleared (not recorded which). This chain joins TRBV28 and TRBJ2-4; TRBD1 matches at 7 bases. The CDR3 bases that were read are TGTGCCAGCAGTCGACAGGGCCTAGCCAAAAACATT. This sequence encodes CASSRQGLAKNI. The whole CDR3 region reads CASSRQGLAKNIQYF.